Presented here are 14 T cell receptor beta chains from one specimen sequenced in a study of beta chain features in type 1 diabetes. Since all of the isolated RNA was reverse transcribed, expressed TCRB transcripts were what got sequenced. Repertoires were generated with immunoSEQ multiplex PCR, while TCRdb's copy carries only in-frame clones and drops some. The repertoire holds more than 300,000 clones, with 8% to 10% as singletons. Study-wide findings and caveats: Shorter TCRB CDR3s, moderately but significantly so, marked every one of the four CD4+ subsets in Type 1 diabetes patients.

Their specific antigens are unknown. The source material was central memory CD4+ T cells from blood. The receptors shown here come from a man aged 25 to 45 with type 1 diabetes.

This clone appeared a few times. The genes are TRBV15 and TRBJ2-7; tentatively, D is TRBD1 or TRBD2 (6 bases each). The length of the CDR3 is 17 residues. V lost 1 base and J 7 bases, leaving 23 bases between the germline ends. The germline V gene encodes CDR1 LNHNV and CDR2 YYDKDF (reference sequence). CDR3 region: CATSRGREEGVSLEQYF. The DNA for the CDR3 is TGTGCCACCAGCAGAGGGAGGGAAGAGGGGGTGTCCTTGGAGCAGTACTTC. Complete variable domain (other parts from reference TRBV15 and TRBJ2-7): DAMVIQNPRYQVTQFGKPVTLSCSQTLNHNVMYWYQQKSSQAPKLLFHYYDKDFNNEADTPDNFQSRRPNTSFCFLDIRSPGLGDTAMYLCATSRGREEGVSLEQYFGPGTRLTVT.

The CDR3 DNA is TGCAGCGTTGTGGGGCAGACCCACTACGAGCAGTACTTC. Translation gives CSVVGQTHYEQYF. The J gene is TRBJ2-7, the V gene TRBV29-1; a possible D gene is TRBD1 (5 bases). The CDR3 totals 13 residues. Looked up from germline, CDR1 is SQVTM and CDR2 is ANQGSEA. Trimming took off 4 bases at V and 3 bases at J, with 13 bases between the two ends.

With regard to this clone: Different DNA sequences within this sample yield the same CDR3. As DNA, the CDR3 is TGTGCCAGCAGTGACTCCTCGATGAACACTGAAGCTTTCTTT. Residues: CASSDSSMNTEAFF. This rearrangement joins TRBV6-4 to TRBJ1-1, with D unresolved. The CDR3 is 14 residues long. Germline CDR1 reads MRHNA; CDR2 reads SNTAGT. The V gene lost 0 bases and the J gene lost 0 bases, with 5 bases spanning the gap.

About this clone itself: The same CDR3 is also encoded by other DNA sequences in this sample. V is TRBV7-9 and J is TRBJ2-7; D may be TRBD1 (5 bases). The CDR3 has 14 amino acids. Trimming stripped 1 base from V and 2 bases from J, with 9 bases between. Germline V gene lookup returns CDR1 SEHNR and CDR2 FQNEAQ (reference sequence). CDR3 DNA: TGTGCCAGCAGCTTAGGGACACCTCCCTACGAGCAGTACTTC. It yields the protein CASSLGTPPYEQYF.

There are a few counts of this clone. The CDR3 region is CASSFLGLAGEETQYF. For the CDR3, the DNA is TGTGCCAGCAGCTTCCTAGGACTAGCGGGAGAGGAGACCCAGTACTTC. V gene TRBV7-9 combines with J gene TRBJ2-5, with 13 bases fitting TRBD2. The trim removed 3 bases at V and 5 bases at J, leaving 6 bases unmatched. Germline values: CDR1 SEHNR, CDR2 FQNEAQ (reference sequence). CDR3 size: 16 residues.

The chain has TRBV29-1 and TRBJ2-7, with 7 bases aligning to TRBD1. Unmatched junction bases numbered 10, after V lost 4 bases and J lost 4 bases. The germline CDR1 and CDR2 sequences are SQVTM and ANQGSEA. The CDR3 has 14 amino acids. The CDR3 reads CSVVLGTVDYEQYF. The DNA for the CDR3 is TGCAGCGTTGTTTTGGGGACAGTCGATTACGAGCAGTACTTC.

This chain connects TRBV6-5 to TRBJ1-5, with D perhaps TRBD1 (5 bases). CDR1 is MNHEY, CDR2 SVGAGI, per germline. The CDR3 length is 14 residues. Trimming shortened V by 8 bases and J by 6 bases, and 17 bases separated the two germline ends. The CDR3 sequence: CASDYQGGAQPQHF. The CDR3 nucleotides are TGTGCCAGCGACTATCAAGGTGGGGCTCAGCCCCAGCATTTT.

This clone was recorded many times. The J gene is TRBJ2-5, the V gene TRBV4-3, with D possibly TRBD1 on 5 matching bases. With 2 bases removed from V and 5 bases from J, the gap between germline ends came to 12 bases. Germline lookup yields CDR1 LGHNA and CDR2 YSLEER. The CDR3 has 14 residues. The CDR3, as DNA: TGCGCCAGCAGCCAACAGGGCCCCGGGGAGACCCAGTACTTC. Translating gives CASSQQGPGETQYF.

V is TRBV27 and J is TRBJ2-7, with D unclear. Looked up from germline, CDR1 is MNHEY and CDR2 is SMNVEV (reference sequence). V was cut by 4 bases and J by 7 bases, with 14 bases left in between. This CDR3 comprises 13 residues. CDR3 bases: TGTGCCAGCAGTTCGCGGACCCTGGGGGAGCAGTACTTC. This encodes CASSSRTLGEQYF.

This clone occurred a few times. The V gene is TRBV27, the J gene TRBJ2-7, with D unresolved. Trimming removed 7 bases from V and 3 bases from J, with 7 bases in between. This CDR3 comprises 11 residues. Germline-derived CDR1 and CDR2 are MNHEY and SMNVEV (reference sequence). The CDR3 region is CASKGFYEQYF. DNA of the CDR3: TGTGCCAGCAAGGGTTTCTACGAGCAGTACTTC.

This sequence joins TRBV5-8 and TRBJ1-5; the match to TRBD1 covers 7 bases. This CDR3 spans 15 amino acids. In germline, CDR1 is SGHTS, CDR2 YDEGEE. The V and J ends lost 2 bases and 3 bases, in that order; junction bases with no gene match: 5. CDR3 in DNA: TGTGCCAGCAGCTTAGGACAGGTTAACAATCAGCCCCAGCATTTT. This gives the protein CASSLGQVNNQPQHF.

The CDR3 loop reads CASSLQKPPVTGELFF. The CDR3 DNA follows: TGTGCCAGCAGTCTTCAAAAGCCACCCGTCACCGGGGAGCTGTTTTTT. The V call is TRBV2, the J call TRBJ2-2; D is uncertain. The V end lost 5 bases, the J end lost 4 bases, and 17 bases lay between the germline ends. Germline-derived CDR1 and CDR2 are SNHLY and FYNNEI. The CDR3 is made up of 16 amino acids.

The rearrangement joins TRBV5-6 to TRBJ2-7; D remains unclear. CDR3 length: 12 residues. From germline, CDR1 is SGHDT and CDR2 YYEEEE. The V and J ends lost 4 bases and 2 bases respectively, with 7 bases between them. CDR3 sequence (DNA): TGTGCCAGCAGCCAGACCCCCTACGAGCAGTACTTC. Encoded protein: CASSQTPYEQYF.

The V gene is TRBV28, the J gene TRBJ1-1; TRBD1 matches 7 bases. Per germline, CDR1 MDHEN and CDR2 SYDVKM. The CDR3 sequence is 13 residues long. V lost 7 bases to trimming and J lost 11 bases; unmatched junction nucleotides: 13. This chain's CDR3 is CASTLRQGAFAFF. The CDR3, as DNA: TGTGCCAGCACCCTCAGACAGGGAGCGTTTGCTTTCTTT.